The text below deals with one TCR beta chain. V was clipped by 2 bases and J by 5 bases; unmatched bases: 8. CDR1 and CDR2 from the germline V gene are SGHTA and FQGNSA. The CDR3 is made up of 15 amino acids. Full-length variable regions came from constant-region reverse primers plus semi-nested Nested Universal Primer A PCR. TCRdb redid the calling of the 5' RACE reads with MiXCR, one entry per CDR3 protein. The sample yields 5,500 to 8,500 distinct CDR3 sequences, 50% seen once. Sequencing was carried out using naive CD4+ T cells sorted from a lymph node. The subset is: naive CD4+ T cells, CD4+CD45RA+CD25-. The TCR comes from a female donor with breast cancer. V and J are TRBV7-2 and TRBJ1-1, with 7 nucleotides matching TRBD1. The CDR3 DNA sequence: TGTGCCAGCAGCTTATCGGTGACAGGGCCGACTGAAGCTTTCTTT. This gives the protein CASSLSVTGPTEAFF.